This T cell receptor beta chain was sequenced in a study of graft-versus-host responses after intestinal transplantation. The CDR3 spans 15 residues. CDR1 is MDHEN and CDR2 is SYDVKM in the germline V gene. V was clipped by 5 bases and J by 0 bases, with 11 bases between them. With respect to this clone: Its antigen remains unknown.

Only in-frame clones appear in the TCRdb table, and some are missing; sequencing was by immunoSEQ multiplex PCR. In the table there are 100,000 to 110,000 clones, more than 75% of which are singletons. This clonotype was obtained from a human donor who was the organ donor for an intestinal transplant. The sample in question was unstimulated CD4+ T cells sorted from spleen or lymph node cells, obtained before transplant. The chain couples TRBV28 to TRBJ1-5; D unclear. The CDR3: CASSDVGNSNQPQHF. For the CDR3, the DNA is TGTGCCAGCAGTGACGTCGGGAATAGCAATCAGCCCCAGCATTTT.